The 18 T cell receptor beta chains presented below share a single source sample, sequenced in a study of cytomegalovirus exposure and HLA in healthy donors. The PCR used 60 Vbeta and 13 Jbeta primers. Sequenced by immunoSEQ multiplex PCR; TCRdb stores in-frame clones only, minus some. The table shows under 200,000 clones, with 82% occurring only once. Sequencing input: PBMCs. The origin of the receptors is a girl under 18 in good health and CMV-seropositive.

The genes are TRBV27 and TRBJ2-7; D is perhaps TRBD1 (6 bases). This CDR3 is 15 amino acids long. The V end was cut by 0 bases, the J end by 3 bases, with 12 bases between. The germline gives CDR1 MNHEY, CDR2 SMNVEV (reference sequence). The CDR3 reads CASSLSSQGIYEQYF. For the CDR3, the DNA is TGTGCCAGCAGTTTATCGTCACAGGGCATCTACGAGCAGTACTTC.

Details on this clone: This specimen includes other DNA sequences encoding the same CDR3. This chain connects TRBV4-2 to TRBJ2-1; the match to TRBD2 covers 8 bases. The CDR3 has 15 residues. The J segment lost 6 bases and the V segment lost 0 bases, leaving 4 bases of the junction unmatched. CDR1 and CDR2 from the germline V gene are LGHNA and YNFKEQ. The CDR3 region is CASSQDRGLVNEQFF. CDR3 DNA: TGTGCCAGCAGCCAAGATAGGGGACTAGTCAATGAGCAGTTCTTC.

J is TRBJ1-1 and V is TRBV29-1; tentatively, D is TRBD1 (6 bases). V was trimmed by 6 bases and J by 3 bases, leaving 8 bases between them. CDR1 and CDR2 (germline): SQVTM, ANQGSEA. The CDR3 covers 11 residues. CDR3 bases: TGCAGCGTGAGACAGGACACTGAAGCTTTCTTT. This gives the protein CSVRQDTEAFF.

The V gene is TRBV4-1, the J gene TRBJ2-7, with a tentative D call TRBD2 (5 bases). CDR1 is MGHRA, CDR2 YSYEKL, per germline. The CDR3 runs 14 residues. Trimming removed 4 bases from V and 3 bases from J, with 13 bases in between. The chain's CDR3 is CASSPGLGIYEQYF. In nucleotides, the CDR3 is TGCGCCAGCAGCCCCGGACTTGGCATCTACGAGCAGTACTTC.

The V call is TRBV14, the J call TRBJ2-3; no reliable D call. Trimming stripped 3 bases from V and 0 bases from J, with 7 bases between. Germline V gene lookup returns CDR1 SGHDN and CDR2 FVKESK. The CDR3 spans 14 residues. CDR3 bases: TGTGCCAGCAGCCACCTTACAAGCACAGATACGCAGTATTTT. Translating gives CASSHLTSTDTQYF.

The gene calls are TRBV6-5 and TRBJ1-4, with 9 bases fitting TRBD1. The junction had 5 bases not matched to a gene; V was cut back by 2 bases and J by 7 bases. Per the germline V gene, CDR1 is MNHEY and CDR2 is SVGAGI. The CDR3 length is 15 residues. The CDR3 here is CASSYETGGREKLFF. The CDR3 DNA sequence: TGTGCCAGCAGTTACGAGACAGGGGGGCGTGAAAAACTGTTTTTT.

V is TRBV4-1 and J is TRBJ2-3; TRBD2 might be the D (5 bases). This CDR3 comprises 15 residues. Germline V CDR1 and CDR2: MGHRA, YSYEKL. V was trimmed by 4 bases and J by 6 bases, leaving 17 bases between them. The CDR3 sequence is CASSPPSRRGDTQYF. As DNA, the CDR3 is TGCGCCAGCAGCCCCCCCTCAAGACGGGGTGATACGCAGTATTTT.

This sequence joins TRBV5-1 and TRBJ2-7; possibly TRBD1 for D (6 bases). The CDR3 is 13 amino acids. CDR1 is SGHRS, CDR2 YFSETQ, per germline. Deletions cut 2 bases from V and 7 bases from J, with 13 bases between. CDR3 DNA sequence: TGCGCCAGCAGCTTTCAGGGGCCGGGAGAGCAGTACTTC. This sequence encodes CASSFQGPGEQYF.

The chain uses TRBV9 and TRBJ2-3; 8 bases match TRBD2. Germline CDR1 SGDLS, CDR2 YYNGEE. This CDR3 comprises 16 residues. V trimming: 0 bases; J trimming: 6 bases; junction bases outside the gene matches: 9. In DNA form, the CDR3 reads TGTGCCAGCAGCGTAGCCTCAGGGACTAGAGGGGATACGCAGTATTTT. Its translation: CASSVASGTRGDTQYF.

The genes are TRBV6-1 and TRBJ2-7; a possible D gene is TRBD1 (5 bases). V gave up 5 bases and J gave up 0 bases, with 8 bases separating them. This CDR3 contains 13 residues. The germline gives CDR1 MNHNS, CDR2 SASEGT. The CDR3, as DNA: TGTGCCAGCAGTCCAGGGCCCTCCTACGAGCAGTACTTC. It encodes CASSPGPSYEQYF.

V usage is TRBV7-6 and J usage is TRBJ1-2; 9 bases fit TRBD1. CDR3 length: 15 amino acids. Germline CDR1 is SGHVS and CDR2 is FNYEAQ. V gave up 4 bases and J gave up 8 bases; unmatched junction bases: 11. The CDR3 region is CASSSYSGTGSGYTF. DNA of the CDR3: TGTGCCAGCAGCTCATACTCCGGGACAGGGTCGGGCTACACCTTC.

This chain links TRBV4-3 with TRBJ2-5, with TRBD2 matching 7 bases. J was trimmed by 3 bases and V by 1 base; bases with no gene match: 2. The V gene's germline CDR1 is LGHNA and CDR2 YSLEER. The CDR3 totals 14 residues. For the CDR3, the DNA is TGCGCCAGCAGCCAAGGTCGGGGGGAAGAGACCCAGTACTTC. Its translation is CASSQGRGEETQYF.

The J gene is TRBJ2-5, the V gene TRBV11-2; D might be TRBD1 (5 bases). The CDR3 extends over 15 amino acids. Trimming took off 5 bases at V and 2 bases at J, with 15 bases between the two ends. Germline V lookup: CDR1 SGHAT, CDR2 FQNNGV. CDR3: CASSPDRGVQETQYF. CDR3 DNA: TGTGCCAGCAGCCCCGACAGAGGTGTTCAAGAGACCCAGTACTTC.

The V call is TRBV10-3, the J call TRBJ2-7, with 7 nucleotides matching TRBD1. The V gene's germline CDR1 is ENHRY and CDR2 SYGVKD. CDR3 size: 14 residues. Losses at the gene ends were 5 bases for V and 6 bases for J; bases not matched to a gene: 10. The CDR3 spells CAISPTDRASEQYF. The CDR3 DNA reads TGTGCCATCAGTCCTACAGACAGGGCGAGCGAGCAGTACTTC.

The chain uses TRBV4-3 and TRBJ2-5, with TRBD2 matching 7 bases. Germline CDR1 LGHNA, CDR2 YSLEER. The length of the CDR3 is 14 residues. J was trimmed by 5 bases and V by 2 bases; bases with no gene match: 5. The CDR3: CASSQQAGLETQYF. Written as DNA, the CDR3 is TGCGCCAGCAGCCAACAAGCGGGGTTGGAGACCCAGTACTTC.

This rearrangement joins TRBV5-4 to TRBJ2-5, with 8 bases fitting TRBD2. Trimming removed 2 bases from V and 4 bases from J; junction bases left unmatched: 7. The CDR3 consists of 15 residues. Germline lookup yields CDR1 SGHNT and CDR2 YYREEE (reference sequence). The CDR3 protein is CASSFMDGRGETQYF. The CDR3 DNA sequence: TGTGCCAGCAGCTTTATGGACGGGAGGGGAGAGACCCAGTACTTC.

The chain links TRBV5-1 to TRBJ1-2, with D hard to call. The CDR3 contains 14 residues. The ends were cut back, 0 bases at V and 6 bases at J, with 12 bases in the middle. Per the germline V gene, CDR1 is SGHRS and CDR2 is YFSETQ. CDR3 residues: CASSLGAAVDGYTF. In DNA, the CDR3 is TGCGCCAGCAGCTTGGGGGCTGCAGTTGATGGCTACACCTTC.

The chain couples TRBV5-1 to TRBJ1-1, with D possibly matching TRBD1 (5 bases). Germline loops: CDR1 SGHRS, CDR2 YFSETQ. V was cut by 5 bases and J by 4 bases, with 18 bases left in between. The CDR3 loop spans 15 amino acids. CDR3 DNA sequence: TGCGCCAGCAGGGTACAGGACGGGTTCGGCACTGAAGCTTTCTTT. Protein sequence: CASRVQDGFGTEAFF.